This paragraph reports one T cell receptor beta chain. As yet, its antigen is unknown. The CDR3 has 15 amino acids. Germline loops: CDR1 MDHEN, CDR2 SYDVKM. Trimming removed 3 bases from V and 3 bases from J; junction bases left unmatched: 7. The entry originates in a study of siplizumab effects on memory and regulatory T cells. Points from the study as a whole: No assignable naive or memory phenotype existed for roughly 80-96% of proliferating CD4+ or CD8+ clones. Naive T cells appeared more varied than memory cells and looked like key alloresponse contributors.

Using immunoSEQ multiplex PCR, the repertoire was profiled, and TCRdb retains in-frame clones only, with some absent. The sample consists of about 56,000 clones, just over 95% of them appearing once. The clonotype originates from a human donor in good health. The chain carries TRBV28 and TRBJ2-7; 8 nucleotides agree with TRBD1. The sequenced sample was naive CD8+ T cells sorted from blood. The CDR3 spells CASSFRPGQDYEQYF. The CDR3 nucleotides read TGTGCCAGCAGTTTCCGACCGGGACAGGACTACGAGCAGTACTTC.